Below, 20 T cell receptor beta chains from the same sample are listed, as sequenced in a study of T cell changes during pregnancy in multiple sclerosis. TCRdb's copy holds only in-frame clones and misses some; the assay was immunoSEQ multiplex PCR. Of more than 25,000 clones listed, about 89% were seen once; the top ten hold less than 9%. The source was CD8+ T cells from peripheral blood mononuclear cells, collected before pregnancy. These receptors all stem from a female donor with multiple sclerosis, enrolled in a pregnancy study.

The rearrangement links TRBV5-1 to TRBJ2-1, with 10 bases fitting TRBD2. The junction had 8 bases not matched to a gene; V was cut back by 4 bases and J by 4 bases. Looked up from germline, CDR1 is SGHRS and CDR2 is YFSETQ. The CDR3 runs 16 residues. The CDR3 sequence: CASSQISGGLYNEQFF. The CDR3 nucleotides are TGCGCCAGCAGCCAAATTAGCGGGGGGCTTTACAATGAGCAGTTCTTC.

The chain has TRBV6-5 and TRBJ1-2; weak D call: TRBD1 (6 bases). V lost 0 bases, J lost 8 bases, and 13 bases lay in between. Germline lookup yields CDR1 MNHEY and CDR2 SVGAGI. This CDR3 spans 14 amino acids. The CDR3 is CASSYSAGGQGYTF. In DNA, the CDR3 is TGTGCCAGCAGTTACTCGGCCGGGGGGCAGGGCTACACCTTC.

The chain combines TRBV6-1 with TRBJ2-3; TRBD2 matches at 7 bases. This CDR3 has 16 amino acids. The V and J ends lost 4 bases and 0 bases, in that order; junction bases with no gene match: 7. Germline CDR1 MNHNS, CDR2 SASEGT. The CDR3 nucleotides read TGTGCCAGCAGTGTACTGACTAGCCCCAGCACAGATACGCAGTATTTT. This encodes CASSVLTSPSTDTQYF.

The sample holds a few counts of this clone. The chain carries TRBV27 and TRBJ2-7; 7 bases line up with TRBD1. In germline, CDR1 is MNHEY, CDR2 SMNVEV (reference sequence). The CDR3 sequence is 15 residues long. Germline trimming cut 0 bases from V and 5 bases from J; bases unmatched to any gene: 7. The CDR3 here is CASSLSGQGVNEQYF. The CDR3 DNA is TGTGCCAGCAGTTTATCGGGGCAGGGGGTCAACGAGCAGTACTTC.

The chain combines TRBV5-6 with TRBJ1-2; weak D call: TRBD1 (5 bases). Trimming pared 4 bases from V and 5 bases from J, leaving 18 bases between. CDR1 is SGHDT, CDR2 YYEEEE, per germline. This CDR3 has 15 residues. CDR3 residues: CASSRGDDLRYGYTF. The DNA for the CDR3 is TGTGCCAGCAGCCGGGGGGACGACCTCCGGTATGGCTACACCTTC.

CDR3 sequence: CAWSLLTGELFF. In DNA form, the CDR3 reads TGTGCCTGGAGTCTCCTCACCGGGGAGCTGTTTTTT. V is TRBV30 and J is TRBJ2-2; D call uncertain. Trimming removed 2 bases from V and 4 bases from J, with 5 bases in between. The CDR3 length is 12 residues. CDR1 and CDR2 (germline): GTSNPN, SVGIG (reference sequence).

This chain connects TRBV13 to TRBJ2-2, with TRBD2 identical over 8 bases. Trimming removed 5 bases from V and 1 base from J; junction bases left unmatched: 12. Germline CDR1 PRHDT, CDR2 FYEKMQ (reference sequence). This CDR3 has 18 residues. The chain's CDR3 is CASSPWGSGGMNTGELFF. The CDR3, as DNA: TGTGCCAGCAGCCCCTGGGGGAGCGGGGGCATGAACACCGGGGAGCTGTTTTTT.

This clone was seen only once. This rearrangement joins TRBV28 to TRBJ1-3; 10 bases align to TRBD1. V was clipped by 7 bases and J by 0 bases; unmatched bases: 12. This CDR3 is built from 18 residues. CDR1 MDHEN and CDR2 SYDVKM come from the germline V gene. The CDR3, as DNA: TGTGCCAGCACCTTATGGGGGACAGGGGTCTTCTCTGGAAACACCATATATTTT. It codes for CASTLWGTGVFSGNTIYF.

The J gene is TRBJ2-7, the V gene TRBV4-1; D remains unclear. V dropped 8 bases and J dropped 0 bases, with 17 bases sitting between them. This CDR3 is built from 15 residues. Germline V CDR1 and CDR2: MGHRA, YSYEKL. The CDR3 here is CASAVGPIDSYEQYF. CDR3 nucleotides: TGCGCCAGCGCCGTCGGTCCTATCGACTCCTACGAGCAGTACTTC.

The chain uses TRBV5-4 and TRBJ2-7; the match to TRBD2 covers 11 bases. Germline-derived CDR1 and CDR2 are SGHNT and YYREEE (reference sequence). V shed 4 bases and J 2 bases; nucleotides not matched to a gene: 8. This CDR3 region has 16 residues. The CDR3 sequence: CASSQDGSGGAYEQYF. As DNA, the CDR3 is TGTGCCAGCAGCCAAGATGGTAGCGGGGGGGCCTACGAGCAGTACTTC. Full variable domain (remainder filled in from reference TRBV5-4 and TRBJ2-7): ETGVTQSPTHLIKTRGQQVTLRCSSQSGHNTVSWYQQALGQGPQFIFQYYREEENGRGNFPPRFSGLQFPNYSSELNVNALELDDSALYLCASSQDGSGGAYEQYFGPGTRLTVT.

The CDR3 DNA is TGTGCCAGCAGACTACAGGGGACCTATGGCTACACCTTC. Translating it yields CASRLQGTYGYTF. This rearrangement joins TRBV6-5 to TRBJ1-2; 7 nucleotides agree with TRBD1. With 6 bases clipped from V and 4 bases from J, the junction kept 5 bases outside the gene matches. The germline gives CDR1 MNHEY, CDR2 SVGAGI. The length of the CDR3 is 13 residues.

The V call is TRBV27, the J call TRBJ1-1; possible D gene TRBD1, 6 bases. This CDR3 contains 14 residues. Germline CDR1 is MNHEY and CDR2 is SMNVEV (reference sequence). V gave up 6 bases and J gave up 1 base, with 12 bases separating them. In nucleotides, the CDR3 is TGTGCCAGCAGGTTTGGACAGACGAACACTGAAGCTTTCTTT. Amino acids: CASRFGQTNTEAFF.

This clone appeared a single time. The chain uses TRBV2 and TRBJ1-5; no clear D. The CDR3 is 14 amino acids. Germline CDR1 reads SNHLY; CDR2 reads FYNNEI. Trimming removed 4 bases at V and 6 bases at J, with 13 bases between. The DNA for the CDR3 is TGTGCCAGCAGTGGAATTGGAGGGCGTCAGCCCCAGCATTTT. Translated, it gives CASSGIGGRQPQHF.

This chain connects TRBV7-9 to TRBJ1-2; tentative D call: TRBD1 (6 bases). This CDR3 comprises 13 residues. Trimming left V 4 bases short and J 6 bases short, with 12 bases between. Germline values: CDR1 SEHNR, CDR2 FQNEAQ (reference sequence). The CDR3 region has the DNA TGTGCCAGCAGCTATTCACCAGGGGATGGCTACACCTTC. Amino acids: CASSYSPGDGYTF.

This clone was found a few times. CDR3 loop: CASSEGRGGAGELFF. The CDR3 DNA reads as TGTGCCAGCAGTGAAGGGCGCGGGGGGGCCGGGGAGCTGTTTTTT. J is TRBJ2-2 and V is TRBV6-1, with 9 bases lining up with TRBD2. Germline V gene sequence: CDR1 MNHNS, CDR2 SASEGT. Trimming cost V 1 base and J 6 bases; bases outside gene matches: 3. The CDR3 is 15 residues long.

J is TRBJ1-1 and V is TRBV27, with no clear D. Trimming removed 3 bases at V and 5 bases at J, with 13 bases between. CDR1 and CDR2 from the germline V gene are MNHEY and SMNVEV (reference sequence). This CDR3 has 14 residues. In DNA, the CDR3 is TGTGCCAGCAGTTTTGAGGGCCCAACAACTGAAGCTTTCTTT. It codes for CASSFEGPTTEAFF.

This rearrangement joins TRBV4-2 to TRBJ2-7; D gene ambiguous. Deletions cut 3 bases from V and 0 bases from J, with 9 bases between. CDR3 length: 14 residues. Germline CDR1 and CDR2: LGHNA and YNFKEQ. CDR3 DNA sequence: TGTGCCAGCAGCCAGCGCCTAACCTCCTACGAGCAGTACTTC. This codes for CASSQRLTSYEQYF.

The chain carries TRBV4-1 and TRBJ2-7, with a tentative D call TRBD2 (5 bases). The CDR3 contains 15 residues. The ends were cut back, 4 bases at V and 3 bases at J, with 16 bases in the middle. Germline V lookup: CDR1 MGHRA, CDR2 YSYEKL. CDR3 bases: TGCGCCAGCAGCCCATATCGCGGGCAGAACTACGAGCAGTACTTC. Encoded protein: CASSPYRGQNYEQYF.

This sequence joins TRBV16 and TRBJ2-1; D unresolved. Looked up from germline, CDR1 is KGHSY and CDR2 is FQNENV. The CDR3 is made up of 12 amino acids. V dropped 0 bases and J dropped 10 bases, with 7 bases sitting between them. This CDR3 is CASSQSRPEQFF. The CDR3 DNA follows: TGTGCCAGCAGCCAATCGAGGCCCGAGCAGTTCTTC.

The chain joins TRBV7-6 to TRBJ2-5; 10 bases align to TRBD1. Germline V gives CDR1 SGHVS, CDR2 FNYEAQ. This CDR3 contains 17 residues. The V segment lost 2 bases and the J segment 5 bases; nucleotides outside the gene matches: 11. CDR3 loop: CASSLSMGQGLRETQYF. The CDR3 DNA reads TGTGCCAGCAGCTTATCTATGGGACAGGGGCTAAGGGAGACCCAGTACTTC.